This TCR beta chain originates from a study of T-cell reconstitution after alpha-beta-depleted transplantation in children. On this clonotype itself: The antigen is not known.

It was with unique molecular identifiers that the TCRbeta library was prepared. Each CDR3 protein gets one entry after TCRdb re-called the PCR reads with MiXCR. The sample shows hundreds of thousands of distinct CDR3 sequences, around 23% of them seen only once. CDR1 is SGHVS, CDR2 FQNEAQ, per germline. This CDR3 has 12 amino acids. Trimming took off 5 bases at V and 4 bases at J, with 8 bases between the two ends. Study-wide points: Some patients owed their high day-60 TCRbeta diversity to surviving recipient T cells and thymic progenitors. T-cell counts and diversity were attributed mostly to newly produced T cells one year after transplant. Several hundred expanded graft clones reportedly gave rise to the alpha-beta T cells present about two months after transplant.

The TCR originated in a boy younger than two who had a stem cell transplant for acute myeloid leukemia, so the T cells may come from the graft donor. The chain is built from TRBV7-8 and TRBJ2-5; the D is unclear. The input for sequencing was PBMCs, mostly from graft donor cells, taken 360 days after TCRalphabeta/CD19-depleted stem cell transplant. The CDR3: CASSPPRETQYF. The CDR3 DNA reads TGTGCCAGCAGCCCCCCGCGAGAGACCCAGTACTTC.